This entry lists 26 T cell receptor beta chains sequenced from one sample in a study of blood T cells in healthy people across ages. Sample-barcoded 5' priming and a J-beta primer mix drove a second PCR of 7 to 11 cycles. TCRdb used MiXCR to reprocess the 5' RACE reads, holding one entry per CDR3 protein. The sample consists of 750,000 to 850,000 distinct CDR3 sequences, around 25% of them appearing once. This same sample was also part of a study on T cells of mothers and their children.

Sequencing was performed on blood. The receptor set was obtained from a boy between 10 and 17 years old in good health.

The rearrangement links TRBV4-1 to TRBJ2-7; 7 bases fit TRBD1. The length of the CDR3 is 16 residues. Germline V gene sequence: CDR1 MGHRA, CDR2 YSYEKL. V shed 0 bases and J 1 base; nucleotides not matched to a gene: 6. The CDR3 reads CASSQDIGGRSYEQYF. In nucleotides, the CDR3 is TGCGCCAGCAGCCAAGATATAGGGGGCAGATCCTACGAGCAGTACTTC.

The J gene is TRBJ2-7, the V gene TRBV29-1; TRBD2 agrees at 10 bases. The CDR3 length is 14 residues. From germline, CDR1 is SQVTM and CDR2 ANQGSEA. V shed 4 bases, J shed 3 bases, and the junction held 6 bases outside the gene matches. The CDR3 DNA is TGCAGCGTTGTAGGGCTAGCGGGAGTCTACGAGCAGTACTTC. It yields the protein CSVVGLAGVYEQYF.

The sample holds a few counts of this clonotype. This chain uses TRBV12-3 or TRBV12-4 with TRBJ1-4, with 7 bases aligning to TRBD1. V lost 5 bases to trimming and J lost 8 bases; unmatched junction nucleotides: 8. The CDR3 is 14 residues long. CDR3 sequence (DNA): TGTGCCAGCAGTGCTCCGGGACAGTTCGAAAAACTGTTTTTT. It specifies CASSAPGQFEKLFF.

This clonotype was seen a handful of times. DNA of the CDR3: TGCAGTGTATTAAGGACTAGCGACCCTCAAAACATTCAGTACTTC. Protein: CSVLRTSDPQNIQYF. This chain joins TRBV20-1 and TRBJ2-4; 9 bases line up with TRBD2. This CDR3 has 15 amino acids. V trimming: 7 bases; J trimming: 5 bases; junction bases outside the gene matches: 12. Germline V CDR1 and CDR2: DFQATT, SNEGSKA (reference sequence).

The table lists this clonotype with a few counts. The genes are TRBV5-1 and TRBJ2-3; 8 positions match TRBD2. Germline lookup yields CDR1 SGHRS and CDR2 YFSETQ. Trimming took 4 bases from V and 5 from J; bases not matched to a gene: 9. The CDR3 runs to 15 residues. In DNA form, the CDR3 reads TGCGCCAGCAGCCGGGAGGGGCTTGAGGGAGATACGCAGTATTTT. It codes for CASSREGLEGDTQYF.

This clonotype was counted ten times or more. The chain links TRBV6-4 to TRBJ2-1; D call uncertain. The V gene lost 0 bases and the J gene lost 4 bases, with 4 bases spanning the gap. The CDR3 is made up of 13 amino acids. Germline lookup yields CDR1 MRHNA and CDR2 SNTAGT. The CDR3 coding sequence is TGTGCCAGCAGTGACTCGGGTTACAATGAGCAGTTCTTC. This encodes CASSDSGYNEQFF.

This sequence joins TRBV27 and TRBJ2-1; 8 bases are a match to TRBD2. The J call could be wrong; TRBJ2-5 is a better fit for the DNA end. The V gene's germline CDR1 is MNHEY and CDR2 SMNVEV (reference sequence). The CDR3 loop spans 15 amino acids. The DNA of the CDR3 is TGTGCCAGCAGTTCCGGGGGCCGGGGGGGCGAGACCCAGTACTTC. It codes for CASSSGGRGGETQYF.

This clonotype showed up just a few times. The rearrangement uses TRBV7-2 and TRBJ1-2; a possible D gene is TRBD1 (5 bases). This CDR3 region has 18 residues. Germline-derived CDR1 and CDR2 are SGHTA and FQGNSA. Trimming stripped 5 bases from V and 1 base from J, with 23 bases between. For the CDR3, the DNA is TGTGCCAGCAGCCCCAATCCCCCGGGGGACGGCCTTAACTATGGCTACACCTTC. Translated: CASSPNPPGDGLNYGYTF. Full variable domain (missing parts from reference TRBV7-2 and TRBJ1-2): GAGVSQSPSNKVTEKGKDVELRCDPISGHTALYWYRQSLGQGLEFLIYFQGNSAPDKSGLPSDRFSAERTGGSVSTLTIQRTQQEDSAVYLCASSPNPPGDGLNYGYTFGSGTRLTVV.

This chain joins TRBV6-2 or TRBV6-3 and TRBJ2-5; TRBD2 is a possible D gene (5 bases). The J call may be mistaken, given a closer DNA end match to TRBJ2-7. Per germline, CDR1 MNHEY and CDR2 SVGEGT. The CDR3 runs to 17 residues. The CDR3 protein is CASSYGSGGRLIYEQYF. Written as DNA, the CDR3 is TGTGCCAGCAGTTATGGGTCGGGCGGGCGGTTGATCTACGAGCAGTACTTC.

This clonotype was counted between two and nine times. The chain joins TRBV9 to TRBJ2-3, with a tentative D call TRBD2 (5 bases). The CDR3 is 15 residues long. Germline CDR1 SGDLS, CDR2 YYNGEE. V lost 3 bases and J 2 bases, leaving 13 bases between the germline ends. The CDR3 is CASSGPGKNTDTQYF. The CDR3 DNA follows: TGTGCCAGCAGCGGCCCCGGGAAGAACACAGATACGCAGTATTTT.

This clonotype was counted between two and nine times. The chain couples TRBV29-1 to TRBJ2-7, with D unclear. The V end lost 4 bases, the J end lost 5 bases, and 15 bases lay between the germline ends. The germline gives CDR1 SQVTM, CDR2 ANQGSEA. The CDR3 contains 13 residues. CDR3 loop: CSVGPRLRDEQYF. CDR3 DNA sequence: TGCAGCGTTGGGCCTCGCCTGCGTGACGAGCAGTACTTC.

V is TRBV20-1 and J is TRBJ2-7, with D tentatively TRBD1 (6 bases). The CDR3 is 15 amino acids. Trimming cost V 0 bases and J 2 bases, with 14 bases left between them. CDR1 is DFQATT, CDR2 SNEGSKA, per germline (reference sequence). The CDR3 DNA is TGCAGTGCTAGAGATTTCTCAGGGGTACCCTACGAGCAGTACTTC. Translated, it gives CSARDFSGVPYEQYF.

The rearrangement links TRBV12-3 or TRBV12-4 to TRBJ1-2; TRBD1 matches 12 bases. With 3 bases clipped from V and 2 bases from J, the junction kept 22 bases outside the gene matches. The CDR3 sequence is 22 residues long. The DNA of the CDR3 is TGTGCCAGCAGTTTTAGCTCAAATATTTTAGACGGGACAGGGGGCGCAAACTATGGCTACACCTTC. It encodes CASSFSSNILDGTGGANYGYTF.

This chain joins TRBV19 and TRBJ1-5, with D unresolved. Germline V gives CDR1 LNHDA, CDR2 SQIVND (reference sequence). V was pared by 3 bases and J by 4 bases, with 10 bases between. The CDR3 consists of 14 residues. This CDR3 reads CASSMKSVNQPQHF. CDR3 DNA: TGTGCCAGTAGTATGAAGTCCGTAAATCAGCCCCAGCATTTT. Variable domain in full (rest from reference TRBV19 and TRBJ1-5): DGGITQSPKYLFRKEGQNVTLSCEQNLNHDAMYWYRQDPGQGLRLIYYSQIVNDFQKGDIAEGYSVSREKKESFPLTVTSAQKNPTAFYLCASSMKSVNQPQHFGDGTRLSIL.

This clonotype was seen a handful of times. The rearrangement uses TRBV28 and TRBJ2-7; TRBD2 is a possible D gene (5 bases). This CDR3 has 12 residues. CDR1 and CDR2 (germline): MDHEN, SYDVKM. V gave up 2 bases and J gave up 7 bases, with 9 bases separating them. CDR3 sequence reads: CASSLEGWEQYF. In DNA form, the CDR3 reads TGTGCCAGCAGTTTAGAGGGATGGGAGCAGTACTTC.

The chain couples TRBV11-2 to TRBJ1-1; 7 bases match TRBD1. CDR3 length: 14 residues. Germline V gene data show CDR1 as SGHAT and CDR2 as FQNNGV. Trimming at V came to 5 bases and at J to 9 bases, leaving 12 bases not matched to a gene. The CDR3 loop reads CASSTGVGRNKAFF. In DNA, the CDR3 is TGTGCCAGCAGCACAGGGGTGGGGCGGAACAAAGCTTTCTTT.

This clonotype was observed a handful of times. The V call is TRBV5-6, the J call TRBJ2-1; 7 bases fit TRBD1. Germline trimming cut 2 bases from V and 3 bases from J; bases unmatched to any gene: 5. The length of the CDR3 is 15 residues. Germline V gene lookup returns CDR1 SGHDT and CDR2 YYEEEE. In nucleotides, the CDR3 is TGTGCCAGCAGCTTTCGAACAGGGGTCTACAATGAGCAGTTCTTC. Its protein is CASSFRTGVYNEQFF. The variable domain in full, with the rest retrieved from reference TRBV5-6 and TRBJ2-1, is DAGVTQSPTHLIKTRGQQVTLRCSPKSGHDTVSWYQQALGQGPQFIFQYYEEEERQRGNFPDRFSGHQFPNYSSELNVNALLLGDSALYLCASSFRTGVYNEQFFGPGTRLTVL.

This clonotype was found once. CDR3 nucleotide sequence: TGCAGTGCCACGAGTACCGTGACGGCGAGTGAAGCTTTCTTT. It encodes CSATSTVTASEAFF. The chain employs TRBV20-1 and TRBJ1-1; D is uncertain. The CDR3 has 14 residues. From germline, CDR1 is DFQATT and CDR2 SNEGSKA (reference sequence). The germline V and J ends were trimmed by 6 bases and 7 bases, with 21 bases remaining between them.

The chain joins TRBV7-2 to TRBJ2-7, with a possible D match to TRBD2 (5 bases). Trimming shortened V by 2 bases and J by 5 bases, and 10 bases separated the two germline ends. CDR1 is SGHTA and CDR2 is FQGNSA in the germline V gene. This CDR3 has 13 residues. The CDR3 sequence is CASSLNTRDEQYF. The CDR3 region has the DNA TGTGCCAGCAGCTTAAACACTAGGGACGAGCAGTACTTC.

This clonotype was recorded a few times. The chain carries TRBV28 and TRBJ2-4; D gene ambiguous. Looked up from germline, CDR1 is MDHEN and CDR2 is SYDVKM. The length of the CDR3 is 15 residues. V lost 4 bases to trimming and J lost 1 base, with 11 bases between them. Written as DNA, the CDR3 is TGTGCCAGCAGTTCCGGAGTCCCCGCCAAAAACATTCAGTACTTC. This translates into CASSSGVPAKNIQYF.

This clonotype was seen a handful of times. The gene calls are TRBV7-8 and TRBJ1-1, with D possibly being TRBD1 (6 bases). The CDR3 covers 16 residues. V was clipped by 2 bases and J by 1 base, with 14 bases between them. Germline CDR1 and CDR2: SGHVS and FQNEAQ. CDR3 DNA sequence: TGTGCCAGCAGCTTACGGGGGGCAGGGAAGAACACTGAAGCTTTCTTT. Its translation: CASSLRGAGKNTEAFF.

This clonotype was recorded a few times. This chain links TRBV7-3 with TRBJ2-5; TRBD1 matches at 7 bases. V was clipped by 5 bases and J by 5 bases; unmatched bases: 5. The V gene's germline CDR1 is SGHTA and CDR2 FQGTGA. This CDR3 is 13 amino acids long. CDR3 nucleotide sequence: TGTGCCAGCAGCACAGGGGTTGGGGAGACCCAGTACTTC. Translated, it gives CASSTGVGETQYF.

The rearrangement joins TRBV12-3 or TRBV12-4 to TRBJ2-1; D is undetermined. Trimming removed 3 bases from V and 2 bases from J, with 8 bases in between. The CDR3 totals 14 residues. The CDR3 sequence: CASSFVQAYNEQFF. The DNA of the CDR3 is TGTGCCAGCAGTTTCGTCCAGGCCTACAATGAGCAGTTCTTC.

The rearrangement joins TRBV20-1 to TRBJ2-3; D unresolved. CDR1 and CDR2 (germline): DFQATT, SNEGSKA (reference sequence). The CDR3 sequence is 11 residues long. The CDR3 DNA reads TGCCAGCCAATGTCCACAGATACGCAGTATTTT. This sequence encodes CQPMSTDTQYF.

The gene calls are TRBV7-8 and TRBJ2-5; tentatively, D is TRBD1 (6 bases). The DNA end favors TRBJ2-7, so the J call may be wrong. The germline V gene encodes CDR1 SGHVS and CDR2 FQNEAQ. This CDR3 has 13 amino acids. CDR3 DNA: TGTGCCAGCAGTCAAACGGACAGCGGCGAGCAGTACTTC. It yields the protein CASSQTDSGEQYF.

This clonotype was observed a handful of times. The chain uses TRBV29-1 and TRBJ2-3; 9 bases match TRBD1. The ends lost 4 bases at V and 1 base at J; junction bases unmatched: 0. CDR3 size: 13 residues. Germline V gene lookup returns CDR1 SQVTM and CDR2 ANQGSEA. The CDR3 protein is CSVGTGGTDTQYF. The CDR3 DNA reads as TGCAGCGTTGGGACAGGGGGCACAGATACGCAGTATTTT.